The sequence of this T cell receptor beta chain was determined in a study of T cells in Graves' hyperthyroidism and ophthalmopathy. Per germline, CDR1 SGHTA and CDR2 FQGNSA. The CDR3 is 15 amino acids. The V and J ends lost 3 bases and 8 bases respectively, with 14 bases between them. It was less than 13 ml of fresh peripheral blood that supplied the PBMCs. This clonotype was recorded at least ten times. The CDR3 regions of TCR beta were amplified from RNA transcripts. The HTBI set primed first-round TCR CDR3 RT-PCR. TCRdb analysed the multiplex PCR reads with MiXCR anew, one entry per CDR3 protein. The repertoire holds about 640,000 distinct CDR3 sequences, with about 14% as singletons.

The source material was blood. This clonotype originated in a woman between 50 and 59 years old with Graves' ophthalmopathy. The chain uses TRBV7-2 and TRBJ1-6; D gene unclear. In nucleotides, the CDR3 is TGTGCCAGCAGCTTTAACGATGGCAGTCATTCACCCCTCCACTTT. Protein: CASSFNDGSHSPLHF.